This passage covers 25 T cell receptor beta chains from one sample sequenced in a study of blood T cell repertoires in COVID-19. Sequencing was performed with immunoSEQ multiplex PCR; in TCRdb, only in-frame clones are kept and a portion is missing. Here the sample spans 80,000 to 100,000 clones, roughly 85% being singletons. Sequencing was carried out using peripheral blood. These receptors all stem from a man aged 70-80 years with acute or convalescent COVID-19.

The chain uses TRBV7-6 and TRBJ1-3; 8 bases map to TRBD1. The germline gives CDR1 SGHVS, CDR2 FNYEAQ. The CDR3 runs to 15 residues. V was clipped by 4 bases and J by 2 bases; unmatched bases: 4. The CDR3 spells CASSSPDRAGNTIYF. The CDR3 DNA follows: TGTGCCAGCAGCTCGCCGGACAGGGCTGGAAACACCATATATTTT.

V and J are TRBV7-3 and TRBJ2-2; the D gene is possibly TRBD1 (6 bases). V was clipped by 2 bases and J by 3 bases, with 7 bases between them. The CDR3 length is 14 residues. CDR1 is SGHTA, CDR2 FQGTGA, per germline. CDR3 sequence reads: CASSLYRDTGELFF. DNA of the CDR3: TGTGCCAGCAGCTTATACAGGGACACCGGGGAGCTGTTTTTT.

CDR3: CASSLATSGGGTDTQYF. The CDR3 coding sequence is TGCGCCAGCAGCTTGGCCACTAGCGGGGGGGGCACAGATACGCAGTATTTT. The J gene is TRBJ2-3, the V gene TRBV5-1, with TRBD2 matching 13 bases. CDR3 size: 17 residues. With 0 bases clipped from V and 1 base from J, the junction kept 2 bases outside the gene matches. From germline, CDR1 is SGHRS and CDR2 YFSETQ.

The chain joins TRBV5-1 to TRBJ2-7; maybe TRBD1 (5 bases). This CDR3 comprises 14 residues. The V and J ends lost 0 bases and 7 bases respectively, with 14 bases between them. In germline, CDR1 is SGHRS, CDR2 YFSETQ. As DNA, the CDR3 is TGCGCCAGCAGCTTGGCCCAAGGGGTCGGGGAGCAGTACTTC. This sequence encodes CASSLAQGVGEQYF.

The V gene is TRBV3-1 (or the pseudogene TRBV3-2), the J gene TRBJ1-6; 9 bases align to TRBD1. The length of the CDR3 is 14 residues. J was trimmed by 8 bases and V by 6 bases; bases with no gene match: 5. Germline lookup yields CDR1 LGHDT and CDR2 YNNKEL (reference sequence). This CDR3 reads CASSDRGMDSPLHF. In DNA, the CDR3 is TGTGCCAGCAGTGACAGGGGGATGGATTCACCCCTCCACTTT.

The chain joins TRBV10-3 to TRBJ2-5, with D possibly being TRBD2 (6 bases). V shed 0 bases and J shed 4 bases, with 9 bases lying between them. The V gene's germline CDR1 is ENHRY and CDR2 SYGVKD. The CDR3 totals 14 residues. The CDR3 DNA reads as TGTGCCATCAGTGAGTCGCTAGCGTCAGAGACCCAGTACTTC. This translates into CAISESLASETQYF.

The V gene is TRBV5-1, the J gene TRBJ2-5; 10 positions agree with TRBD2. The length of the CDR3 is 16 residues. The V gene's germline CDR1 is SGHRS and CDR2 YFSETQ. V lost 7 bases to trimming and J lost 2 bases; unmatched junction nucleotides: 11. CDR3 in DNA: TGCGCCAGCGGGGAGCGGGGGGGCCTCGCGCAAGAGACCCAGTACTTC. Encoded protein: CASGERGGLAQETQYF. Full variable domain (missing parts from reference TRBV5-1 and TRBJ2-5): KAGVTQTPRYLIKTRGQQVTLSCSPISGHRSVSWYQQTPGQGLQFLFEYFSETQRNKGNFPGRFSGRQFSNSRSEMNVSTLELGDSALYLCASGERGGLAQETQYFGPGTRLLVL.

The gene calls are TRBV7-7 and TRBJ2-5, with a weak D call TRBD1 (6 bases). The length of the CDR3 is 14 residues. The ends were cut back, 2 bases at V and 2 bases at J, with 9 bases in the middle. The germline V gene has CDR1 SSHAT and CDR2 FNYEAQ (reference sequence). In nucleotides, the CDR3 is TGTGCCAGCAGCTTATCCAGGGGTCAAGAGACCCAGTACTTC. Amino acid sequence: CASSLSRGQETQYF.

The V call is TRBV27, the J call TRBJ2-1; TRBD1 matches 7 bases. V shed 5 bases and J 11 bases; nucleotides not matched to a gene: 12. Germline V lookup: CDR1 MNHEY, CDR2 SMNVEV (reference sequence). The CDR3 contains 14 residues. The chain's CDR3 is CASSTSPGTAQQFF. The CDR3 nucleotides are TGTGCCAGCAGTACCTCCCCCGGGACAGCCCAGCAGTTCTTC.

Only a few counts were recorded for this clone. The V and J genes are TRBV30 and TRBJ1-5; D gene uncertain. The V gene lost 5 bases and the J gene lost 1 base, with 15 bases spanning the gap. CDR3 length: 15 residues. Germline V gene sequence: CDR1 GTSNPN, CDR2 SVGIG (reference sequence). The CDR3 is CAWSTAVGSNQPQHF. In nucleotides, the CDR3 is TGTGCCTGGTCCACAGCGGTAGGGAGCAATCAGCCCCAGCATTTT. The complete variable domain, with remaining parts taken from reference TRBV30 and TRBJ1-5, reads SQTIHQWPATLVQPVGSPLSLECTVEGTSNPNLYWYRQAAGRGLQLLFYSVGIGQISSEVPQNLSASRPQDRQFILSSKKLLLSDSGFYLCAWSTAVGSNQPQHFGDGTRLSIL.

About this clone: Different DNA sequences within this sample yield the same CDR3. The V and J genes are TRBV7-9 and TRBJ2-5; 12 bases are shared with TRBD2. The V and J ends lost 3 bases and 1 base, in that order; junction bases with no gene match: 0. Germline CDR1 SEHNR, CDR2 FQNEAQ (reference sequence). CDR3 length: 15 amino acids. The CDR3 here is CASSLTSGGQETQYF. For the CDR3, the DNA is TGTGCCAGCAGCTTGACTAGCGGGGGCCAAGAGACCCAGTACTTC.

This clone has just a few counts. V usage is TRBV18 and J usage is TRBJ1-1; D is possibly TRBD1 (5 bases). Between the trimmed V and J ends, which lost 3 bases and 0 bases, there was a span of 11 bases. Germline CDR1 KGHSH, CDR2 LQKENI. CDR3 size: 15 residues. CDR3 coding DNA: TGTGCCAGCTCACCCCTCGGGACTGTGAACACTGAAGCTTTCTTT. Amino acid sequence: CASSPLGTVNTEAFF.

V usage is TRBV11-3 and J usage is TRBJ1-6; 11 bases fit TRBD1. This CDR3 is 19 amino acids long. Germline trimming cut 5 bases from V and 3 bases from J; bases unmatched to any gene: 12. From germline, CDR1 is SGHNT and CDR2 YENEEA. CDR3 nucleotide sequence: TGTGCCAGCAGCCCCCGGGGTAGGACAGGGGGCATCTATAATTCACCCCTCCACTTT. The encoded protein is CASSPRGRTGGIYNSPLHF. Filled out from reference TRBV11-3 and TRBJ1-6, the complete variable domain reads EAGVVQSPRYKIIEKKQPVAFWCNPISGHNTLYWYLQNLGQGPELLIRYENEEAVDDSQLPKDRFSAERLKGVDSTLKIQPAELGDSAVYLCASSPRGRTGGIYNSPLHFGNGTRLTVT.

This clone appeared once. The chain combines TRBV2 with TRBJ1-1, with D perhaps matching TRBD1 (5 bases). The CDR3 length is 14 residues. Trimming left V 6 bases short and J 3 bases short, with 14 bases between. CDR1 SNHLY and CDR2 FYNNEI come from the germline V gene. The CDR3 nucleotides read TGTGCCAGCAGCCTCAGACAGATTCACACTGAAGCTTTCTTT. This translates into CASSLRQIHTEAFF.

A single count supports this clone. The V and J genes are TRBV6-5 and TRBJ1-2, with TRBD1 matching over 7 bases. Germline V lookup: CDR1 MNHEY, CDR2 SVGAGI. The CDR3 length is 11 residues. J lost 4 bases, V lost 10 bases, and 3 bases had no gene match. DNA of the CDR3: TGTGCCACCAGGGGGGGCTATGGCTACACCTTC. Translating gives CATRGGYGYTF.

The V gene is TRBV7-2, the J gene TRBJ1-5, with TRBD1 as a possible D gene (6 bases). This CDR3 region has 17 residues. Germline CDR1 and CDR2: SGHTA and FQGNSA. V was cut by 2 bases and J by 0 bases, with 14 bases left in between. Written as DNA, the CDR3 is TGTGCCAGCAGCTTAATTGGGGGCGGGGGTAGCAATCAGCCCCAGCATTTT. Its protein is CASSLIGGGGSNQPQHF.

The V gene is TRBV13, the J gene TRBJ1-4; weak D call: TRBD1 (5 bases). Germline V gene sequence: CDR1 PRHDT, CDR2 FYEKMQ (reference sequence). CDR3 length: 13 residues. Trimming removed 7 bases at V and 8 bases at J, with 14 bases between. CDR3 region: CASTSGGSEKLFF. CDR3 DNA: TGTGCCAGCACCTCGGGGGGGAGCGAAAAACTGTTTTTT.

The chain is built from TRBV29-1 and TRBJ2-3; 7 nucleotides agree with TRBD2. Per the germline V gene, CDR1 is SQVTM and CDR2 is ANQGSEA. Trimming at V came to 6 bases and at J to 0 bases, leaving 3 bases not matched to a gene. CDR3 length equals 13 residues. DNA of the CDR3: TGCAGCGTAGCGGGGCAGAGCACAGATACGCAGTATTTT. Amino acids: CSVAGQSTDTQYF.

The V and J genes are TRBV6-5 and TRBJ1-2; D gene unclear. Trimming shortened V by 7 bases and J by 7 bases, and 16 bases separated the two germline ends. Germline values: CDR1 MNHEY, CDR2 SVGAGI. The CDR3 sequence is 13 residues long. Here the CDR3 reads CASKPAVEAGYTF. The CDR3 nucleotides read TGTGCCAGCAAACCCGCCGTAGAGGCTGGCTACACCTTC.

The V and J genes are TRBV10-3 and TRBJ2-2, with D possibly matching TRBD1 (6 bases). CDR1 is ENHRY, CDR2 SYGVKD, per germline. The CDR3 is 13 amino acids. The CDR3 DNA reads TGTGCAGGGGGTTCGGCGAGGACCGGGGAGCTGTTTTTT. It yields the protein CAGGSARTGELFF.

The CDR3 region has the DNA TGCGCCAGCAGCTCCGCGGAGGGGTTAGCTGGAAACACCATATATTTT. It yields the protein CASSSAEGLAGNTIYF. The gene calls are TRBV5-1 and TRBJ1-3; TRBD1 is a possible D gene (5 bases). This CDR3 contains 16 residues. The V and J ends lost 3 bases and 2 bases respectively, with 15 bases between them. Germline V lookup: CDR1 SGHRS, CDR2 YFSETQ. The full variable domain, rest sourced from reference TRBV5-1 and TRBJ1-3, is KAGVTQTPRYLIKTRGQQVTLSCSPISGHRSVSWYQQTPGQGLQFLFEYFSETQRNKGNFPGRFSGRQFSNSRSEMNVSTLELGDSALYLCASSSAEGLAGNTIYFGEGSWLTVV.

The chain is built from TRBV10-3 and TRBJ1-6; TRBD1 agrees at 9 bases. The V gene end was trimmed by 4 bases and the J gene end by 8 bases; junction bases not matched to a gene: 3. CDR1 is ENHRY and CDR2 is SYGVKD in the germline V gene. This CDR3 region has 14 residues. CDR3 sequence reads: CAISGGDRDSPLHF. DNA for the CDR3: TGTGCCATCAGTGGAGGGGACAGGGATTCACCCCTCCACTTT.

The rearrangement links TRBV5-6 to TRBJ1-2; 8 bases map to TRBD1. The V and J ends lost 6 bases and 7 bases, in that order; junction bases with no gene match: 8. The CDR3 is 13 residues long. Germline CDR1 reads SGHDT; CDR2 reads YYEEEE. In DNA, the CDR3 is TGTGCCAGCACTCTTCCGGACAGGGCTGGCTACACCTTC. This translates into CASTLPDRAGYTF.

The chain links TRBV6-5 to TRBJ1-6; weak D call: TRBD1 (5 bases). CDR1 and CDR2 from the germline V gene are MNHEY and SVGAGI. CDR3 size: 16 residues. V dropped 0 bases and J dropped 6 bases, with 12 bases sitting between them. The CDR3 bases are TGTGCCAGCAGTTACTCGGGGGGAGCCCCTAATTCACCCCTCCACTTT. This sequence encodes CASSYSGGAPNSPLHF.

The chain employs TRBV5-6 and TRBJ2-5, with 7 bases that match TRBD2. Trimming at V came to 4 bases and at J to 5 bases, leaving 8 bases not matched to a gene. Per germline, CDR1 SGHDT and CDR2 YYEEEE. The CDR3 consists of 14 residues. As DNA, the CDR3 is TGTGCCAGCAGCACAGCGGGGCTGCCGGAGACCCAGTACTTC. This encodes CASSTAGLPETQYF. The variable domain in full, with the rest retrieved from reference TRBV5-6 and TRBJ2-5, is DAGVTQSPTHLIKTRGQQVTLRCSPKSGHDTVSWYQQALGQGPQFIFQYYEEEERQRGNFPDRFSGHQFPNYSSELNVNALLLGDSALYLCASSTAGLPETQYFGPGTRLLVL.